Listed below are T cell receptor beta chains from one sample, sequenced in a study of shared clonotypes between healthy human individuals. The data were produced by immunoSEQ multiplex PCR, yet TCRdb's version contains in-frame clones alone and is incomplete. The sample contains about 1.5 million clones, roughly 98% of which appear only once. Sequencing was carried out using naive CD4+ T cells sorted from blood. The origin of the receptors is a man aged 25-45 years in good health. CDR3s include the opening cysteine and the closing phenylalanine or tryptophan. A D gene is named only where the DNA matches it firmly. Rows give clone size only sometimes, using once, few, many, or a class for an expanded clone.

TRBD2	TRBV27	TRBJ2-3	.	CASSLIGLADTDTQYF	TGTGCCAGCAGTTTAATAGGACTAGCGGACACAGATACGCAGTATTTT
TRBD1	TRBV5-1	TRBJ1-2	.	CASSLVRTGDTNYGYTF	TGCGCCAGCAGCTTGGTTCGGACAGGTGACACTAACTATGGCTACACCTTC
.	TRBV10-3	TRBJ2-5	.	CAAGHSIQETQYF	TGTGCCGCCGGACACTCGATCCAAGAGACCCAGTACTTC
.	TRBV19	TRBJ1-2	.	CASSIGQAEYGYTF	TGTGCCAGTAGTATAGGACAGGCGGAATATGGCTACACCTTC
TRBD2	TRBV15	TRBJ2-2	.	CATSRDLGSGRGTGELFF	TGTGCCACCAGCAGAGATCTTGGTAGCGGGAGGGGGACCGGGGAGCTGTTTTTT
TRBD1	TRBV6-6	TRBJ2-3	once	CASSYPDRGPADTQYF	TGTGCCAGCAGTTACCCCGACAGGGGGCCGGCAGATACGCAGTATTTT
.	TRBV29-1	TRBJ2-1	.	CSVVDYFGYNEQFF	TGCAGCGTCGTCGACTACTTCGGCTACAATGAGCAGTTCTTC
.	TRBV5-1	TRBJ2-2	.	CASSLGPSGAGQRNTGELFF	TGCGCCAGCAGCTTGGGCCCTAGTGGGGCGGGACAGAGGAACACCGGGGAGCTGTTTTTT
.	TRBV28	TRBJ1-1	.	CAIWAGGNTEAFF	TGTGCCATCTGGGCTGGGGGGAACACTGAAGCTTTCTTT
TRBD1	TRBV9	TRBJ2-7	.	CASSVAGTGTSEQYF	TGTGCCAGCAGCGTAGCCGGGACAGGCACTTCCGAGCAGTACTTC
TRBD1	TRBV9	TRBJ2-2	.	CASFRDRDNTGELFF	TGTGCCAGCTTCCGGGACAGGGACAACACCGGGGAGCTGTTTTTT
.	TRBV6-1	TRBJ2-5	.	CASSAFDSPGEETQYF	TGTGCCAGCAGTGCTTTCGACAGTCCCGGGGAAGAGACCCAGTACTTC
.	TRBV18	TRBJ1-1	.	CASSPKEMNTEAFF	TGTGCCAGCTCACCAAAGGAGATGAACACTGAAGCTTTCTTT
.	TRBV19	TRBJ2-7	.	CASSIITEGSYEQYF	TGTGCCAGTAGTATTATTACAGAGGGATCCTACGAGCAGTACTTC
.	TRBV18	TRBJ2-7	.	CASSPTVFEQYF	TGTGCCAGCTCACCGACCGTCTTTGAGCAGTACTTC
TRBD2	TRBV9	TRBJ2-1	.	CASSASGRKWNEQFF	TGTGCCAGCAGCGCGAGCGGGAGAAAGTGGAATGAGCAGTTCTTC
TRBD1	TRBV7-9	TRBJ2-7	.	CASSLSGQGSYEQYF	TGTGCCAGCAGCTTAAGTGGACAGGGGTCCTACGAGCAGTACTTC
.	TRBV18	TRBJ2-7	.	CASSPGKYEQYF	TGTGCCAGCTCGCCAGGGAAATACGAGCAGTACTTC
.	TRBV19	TRBJ1-1	.	CASSISQGGVNTEAFF	TGTGCCAGTAGTATTTCTCAGGGCGGTGTGAACACTGAAGCTTTCTTT
.	TRBV5-1	TRBJ2-5	.	CASSTGGVGETQYF	TGCGCCAGCAGCACTGGAGGGGTCGGGGAGACCCAGTACTTC
TRBD1	TRBV27	TRBJ2-1	.	CASSRGQTSSSYNEQFF	TGTGCCAGCAGTAGGGGACAGACGTCGAGCTCCTACAATGAGCAGTTCTTC
.	TRBV10-3	TRBJ1-1	.	CAITETGNTEAFF	TGTGCCATCACCGAGACAGGGAACACTGAAGCTTTCTTT
TRBD2	TRBV10-1	TRBJ2-7	.	CASSGGTSGRSHYEQYF	TGCGCCAGCAGTGGGGGGACTAGCGGGAGGTCACACTACGAGCAGTACTTC
.	TRBV27	TRBJ2-7	.	CASSPIGGPFYEQYF	TGTGCCAGCAGTCCCATTGGCGGGCCCTTCTACGAGCAGTACTTC
.	TRBV2	TRBJ2-1	.	CASRRTTKSSYNEQFF	TGTGCCAGCAGGCGGACGACAAAGAGCTCCTACAATGAGCAGTTCTTC
.	TRBV5-4	TRBJ2-3	once	CASSSPGLRDTDTQYF	TGTGCCAGCAGCAGTCCGGGACTCCGAGACACAGATACGCAGTATTTT
TRBD1	TRBV18	TRBJ1-5	.	CASSPQGAGNQPQHF	TGTGCCAGCTCACCCCAGGGGGCAGGCAATCAGCCCCAGCATTTT
.	TRBV19	TRBJ1-1	.	CASSIGIALNTEAFF	TGTGCCAGTAGTATAGGGATAGCCTTGAACACTGAAGCTTTCTTT
.	TRBV27	TRBJ2-7	.	CASSKRPGTGNLIEQYF	TGTGCCAGCAGCAAGCGCCCCGGGACTGGAAACCTCATCGAGCAGTACTTC
.	TRBV2	TRBJ2-1	.	CASSLLESSYNEQFF	TGTGCCAGCAGTCTTCTGGAGTCCTCCTACAATGAGCAGTTCTTC
.	TRBV18	TRBJ1-4	once	CASSPAGQTTNEKLFF	TGTGCCAGCTCACCAGCAGGACAGACAACTAATGAAAAACTGTTTTTT
TRBD1	TRBV11-2	TRBJ2-2	.	CASSSTGANTGELFF	TGTGCCAGCAGCTCGACAGGGGCAAACACCGGGGAGCTGTTTTTT
TRBD1	TRBV5-4	TRBJ1-3	.	CASSTRTGGNTIYF	TGTGCCAGCAGCACACGGACAGGGGGAAACACCATATATTTT